The rows below give T cell receptor beta chains drawn from one sample of a study of blood T cells in healthy people across ages. TCRdb itself ran the 5' RACE reads through MiXCR, one entry per CDR3 protein. The table includes about 830,000 distinct CDR3 sequences, around two thirds detected once. Sequencing was carried out using blood. These TCRs come from a man aged 25-45 years in good health. The CDR3 runs from the conserved cysteine through the conserved F or W.

J gene	V gene	CDR3 protein
TRBJ2-7	TRBV7-2	CASSVSREQYF
TRBJ2-3	TRBV9	CASTESGPSTDTQYF
TRBJ1-6	TRBV7-9	CASSLDVQGIIRPLHF
TRBJ2-7	TRBV14	CASSQDWGLLGPYEQYF
TRBJ2-7	TRBV20-1	CSARDVTSSYEQYF
NA	TRBV12-3/TRBV12-4	CASSLDLGNKNIQYF
TRBJ2-3	TRBV15	CATSREGAPTDTQYF
NA	TRBV28	CASITTRGWDEQYF
TRBJ2-7	TRBV10-3	CAISERGQGYEQYF
NA	TRBV20-1	CSARMGLKETQYF
TRBJ2-1	TRBV12-3/TRBV12-4	CASSFGTTSGGRWDEQFF
TRBJ2-7	TRBV18	CASSPQVDSSYEQYF
TRBJ2-3	TRBV5-1	CASSIGLAASTDTQYF
TRBJ2-3	TRBV5-1	CASSLDRQAGTDTQYF
TRBJ2-4	TRBV7-9	CASSRYGEQYF
TRBJ2-3	TRBV9	CASSFRAETSTDTQYF
TRBJ1-2	TRBV4-2	CASSQVRGGELNYGYTF
TRBJ2-3	TRBV28	CASSRGGVTDTQYF
TRBJ2-3	TRBV11-3	CASSFGPLRTQYF
TRBJ2-2	TRBV7-2	CTSSLAGQAGELFF
TRBJ1-1	TRBV5-1	CASSLARVNTEAFF
TRBJ2-5	TRBV6-2/TRBV6-3	CASSYSIGDWSAGETQYF
TRBJ2-1	TRBV4-3	CASSQPPRGGIHNEQFF
TRBJ2-7	TRBV4-3	CASSHDHSSYEQYF
TRBJ1-2	TRBV5-1	CASSEGPRTGAVGYTF
TRBJ2-5	TRBV12-3/TRBV12-4	CASSLITGVETQYF
TRBJ2-1	TRBV28	CASNPAGGPYNEQFF
TRBJ2-5	TRBV10-3	CAIGQGPQETQYF
TRBJ2-3	TRBV28	CASSPKRRADTQYF
NA	TRBV29-1	CSVSLEGEQYF
TRBJ2-4	TRBV5-1	CASSARLAGEPIAKNIQYF
TRBJ2-1	TRBV5-4	CASSRGAGASYNEQFF
TRBJ1-5	TRBV20-1	CSATGGSNQPQHF
TRBJ2-4	TRBV9	CASTGTAGDIQYF
TRBJ2-7	TRBV6-5	CASSYHGDQYF
TRBJ2-6	TRBV7-2	CASSPHQRGGPGANVLTF
TRBJ2-3	TRBV20-1	CSAGTSTDTQYF
TRBJ2-1	TRBV7-9	CASGTGANEQFF
TRBJ1-1	TRBV7-2	CASSPTGRRSSGAEAFF
TRBJ1-6	TRBV18	CASSPSRDSPLHF
TRBJ2-1	TRBV7-3	CASSPHPGQGAGNEQFF
TRBJ2-1	TRBV29-1	CSVEVPGQGVYNEQFF
NA	TRBV7-8	CASSLGSRVLHEQYF
TRBJ2-5	TRBV25-1	CASAGLAEPQETQYF
TRBJ2-3	TRBV5-6	CASSSTDGTDTQYF
TRBJ2-1	TRBV7-9	CAIPLGNNNEQFF
TRBJ1-2	TRBV4-3	CASSQRAGSQDYGYTF
TRBJ2-5	TRBV10-3	CATKGTSGVPETQYF
TRBJ2-1	TRBV29-1	CSGTDSYNEQFF
TRBJ2-3	TRBV7-9	CASSRTGIDTQYF
TRBJ2-1	TRBV3-1	CASSPQGRGSYNEQFF
TRBJ2-5	TRBV9	CASSSTPSGGAKTQYF